This T cell receptor (beta chain) was found in a study of T cell repertoires in cytomegalovirus infection. Study-wide context: The public TCR beta signatures pointed to both CMV infection and matching HLA type.

This clonotype was seen repeatedly, ten times or more. TCRdb redid the calling of the reads with MiXCR, one entry per CDR3 protein. The sample contains around 280,000 distinct CDR3 sequences, roughly a tenth of which appear only once. V was trimmed by 0 bases and J by 2 bases, leaving 9 bases between them. CDR1 and CDR2 from the germline V gene are MNHNY and SVGAGI (reference sequence). CDR3 length: 15 amino acids. This chain connects TRBV6-6 to TRBJ2-3; D is possibly TRBD2 (7 bases). Input material: PBMCs. The origin of this receptor is a human donor in good health (CMV status not recorded). Some clones in this sample may be carry-over from other donors' samples. CDR3 bases: TGTGCCAGCAGTTACTCGGGGGGGGCCACAGATACGCAGTATTTT. This encodes CASSYSGGATDTQYF.